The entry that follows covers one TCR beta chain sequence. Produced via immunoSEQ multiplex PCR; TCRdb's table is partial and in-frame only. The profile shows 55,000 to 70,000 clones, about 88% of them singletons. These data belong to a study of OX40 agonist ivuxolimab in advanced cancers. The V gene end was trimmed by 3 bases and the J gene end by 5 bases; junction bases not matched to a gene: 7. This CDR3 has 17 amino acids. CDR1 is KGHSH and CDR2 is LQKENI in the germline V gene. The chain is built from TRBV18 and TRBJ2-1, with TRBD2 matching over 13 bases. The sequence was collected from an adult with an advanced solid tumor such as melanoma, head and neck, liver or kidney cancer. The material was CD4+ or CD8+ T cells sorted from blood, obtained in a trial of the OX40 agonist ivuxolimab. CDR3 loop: CASSPGWTSGGHNEQFF. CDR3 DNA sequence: TGTGCCAGCTCACCCGGTTGGACTAGCGGGGGACACAATGAGCAGTTCTTC.